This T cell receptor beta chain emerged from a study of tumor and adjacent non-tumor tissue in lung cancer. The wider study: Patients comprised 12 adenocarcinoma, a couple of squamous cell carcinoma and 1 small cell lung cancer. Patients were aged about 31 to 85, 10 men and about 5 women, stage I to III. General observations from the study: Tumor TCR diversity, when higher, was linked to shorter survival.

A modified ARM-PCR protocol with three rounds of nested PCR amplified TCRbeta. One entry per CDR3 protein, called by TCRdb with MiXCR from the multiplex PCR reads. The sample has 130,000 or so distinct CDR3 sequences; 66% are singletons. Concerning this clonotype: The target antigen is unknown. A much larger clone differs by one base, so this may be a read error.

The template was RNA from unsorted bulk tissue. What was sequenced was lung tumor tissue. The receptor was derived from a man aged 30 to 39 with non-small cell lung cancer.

The CDR3 spells CASSLEGASGSYEQYF. CDR3 coding DNA: TGTGCCAGCAGCTTGGAAGGGGCTAGCGGGAGCTACGAGCAGTACTTC. The rearrangement joins TRBV5-4 to TRBJ2-7; 10 positions match TRBD2. Germline trimming cut 0 bases from V and 3 bases from J; bases unmatched to any gene: 6. Germline CDR1 reads SGHNT; CDR2 reads YYREEE (reference sequence). CDR3 length: 16 amino acids.